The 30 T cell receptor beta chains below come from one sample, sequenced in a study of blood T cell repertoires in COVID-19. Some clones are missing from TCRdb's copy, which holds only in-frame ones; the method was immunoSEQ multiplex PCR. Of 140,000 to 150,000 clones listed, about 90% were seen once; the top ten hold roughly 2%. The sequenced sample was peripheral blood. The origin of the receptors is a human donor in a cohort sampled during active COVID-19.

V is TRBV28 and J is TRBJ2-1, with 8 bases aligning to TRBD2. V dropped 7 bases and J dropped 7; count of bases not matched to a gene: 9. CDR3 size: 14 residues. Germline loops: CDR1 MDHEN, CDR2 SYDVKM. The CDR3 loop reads CASISSGSLNEQFF. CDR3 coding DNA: TGTGCCAGCATTTCGAGCGGGAGTTTAAATGAGCAGTTCTTC. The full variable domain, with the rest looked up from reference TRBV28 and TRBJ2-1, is DVKVTQSSRYLVKRTGEKVFLECVQDMDHENMFWYRQDPGLGLRLIYFSYDVKMKEKGDIPEGYSVSREKKERFSLILESASTNQTSMYLCASISSGSLNEQFFGPGTRLTVL.

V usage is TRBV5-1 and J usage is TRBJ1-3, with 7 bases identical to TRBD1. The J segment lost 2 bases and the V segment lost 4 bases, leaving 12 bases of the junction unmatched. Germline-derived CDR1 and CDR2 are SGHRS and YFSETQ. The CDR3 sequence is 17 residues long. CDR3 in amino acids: CASSARRDSLAGNTIYF. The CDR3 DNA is TGCGCCAGCAGCGCGAGGAGGGACAGCTTGGCTGGAAACACCATATATTTT.

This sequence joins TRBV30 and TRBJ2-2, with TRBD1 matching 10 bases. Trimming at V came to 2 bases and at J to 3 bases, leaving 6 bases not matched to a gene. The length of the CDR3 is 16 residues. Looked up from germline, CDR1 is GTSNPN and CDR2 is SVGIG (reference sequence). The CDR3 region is CAWSLPGTGDTGELFF. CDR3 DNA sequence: TGTGCCTGGAGTCTACCCGGGACAGGGGACACCGGGGAGCTGTTTTTT.

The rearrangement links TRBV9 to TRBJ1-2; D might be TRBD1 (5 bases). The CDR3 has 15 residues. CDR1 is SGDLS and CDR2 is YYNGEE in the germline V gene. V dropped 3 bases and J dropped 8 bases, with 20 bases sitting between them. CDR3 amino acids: CASSGRVSGFDGYTF. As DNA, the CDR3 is TGTGCCAGCAGCGGCCGGGTCTCAGGGTTTGACGGCTACACCTTC.

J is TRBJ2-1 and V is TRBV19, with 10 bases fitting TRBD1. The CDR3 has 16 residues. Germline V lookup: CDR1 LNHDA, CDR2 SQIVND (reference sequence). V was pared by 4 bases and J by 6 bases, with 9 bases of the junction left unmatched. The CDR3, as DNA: TGTGCCAGTAGTAAGCGATCGGGACAGGGGCGCAATGAGCAGTTCTTC. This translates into CASSKRSGQGRNEQFF.

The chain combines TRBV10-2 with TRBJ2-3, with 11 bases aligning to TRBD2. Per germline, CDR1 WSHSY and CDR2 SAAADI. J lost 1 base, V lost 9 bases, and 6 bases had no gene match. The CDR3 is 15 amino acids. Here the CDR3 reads CASHYSGRGTDTQYF. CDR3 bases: TGCGCCAGTCATTATAGCGGGAGGGGCACAGATACGCAGTATTTT.

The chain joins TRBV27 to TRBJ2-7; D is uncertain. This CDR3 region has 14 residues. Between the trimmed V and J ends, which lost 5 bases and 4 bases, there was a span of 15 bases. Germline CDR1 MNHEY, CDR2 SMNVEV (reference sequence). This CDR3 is CASSLVADKYEQYF. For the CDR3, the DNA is TGTGCCAGCAGTCTAGTGGCAGATAAGTACGAGCAGTACTTC.

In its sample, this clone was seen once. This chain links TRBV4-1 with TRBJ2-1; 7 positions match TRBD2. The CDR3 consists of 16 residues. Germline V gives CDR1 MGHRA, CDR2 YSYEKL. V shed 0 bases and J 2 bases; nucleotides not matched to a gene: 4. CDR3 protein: CASSQDRAGAYNEQFF. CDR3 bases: TGCGCCAGCAGCCAAGATCGGGCGGGGGCCTACAATGAGCAGTTCTTC.

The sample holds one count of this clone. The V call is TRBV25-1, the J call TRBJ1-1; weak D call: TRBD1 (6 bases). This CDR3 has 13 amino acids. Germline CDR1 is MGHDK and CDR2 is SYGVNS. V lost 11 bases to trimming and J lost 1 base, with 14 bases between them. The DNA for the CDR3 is TGTGCCTCTCGGGGGGGGGCGAACACTGAAGCTTTCTTT. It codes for CASRGGANTEAFF.

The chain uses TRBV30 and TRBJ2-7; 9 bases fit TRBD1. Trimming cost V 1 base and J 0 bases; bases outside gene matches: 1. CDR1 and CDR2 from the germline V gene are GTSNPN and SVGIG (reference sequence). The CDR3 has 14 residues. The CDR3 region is CAWSETGGSYEQYF. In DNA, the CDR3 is TGTGCCTGGAGTGAGACAGGGGGCTCCTACGAGCAGTACTTC. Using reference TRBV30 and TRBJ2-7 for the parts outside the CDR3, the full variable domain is SQTIHQWPATLVQPVGSPLSLECTVEGTSNPNLYWYRQAAGRGLQLLFYSVGIGQISSEVPQNLSASRPQDRQFILSSKKLLLSDSGFYLCAWSETGGSYEQYFGPGTRLTVT.

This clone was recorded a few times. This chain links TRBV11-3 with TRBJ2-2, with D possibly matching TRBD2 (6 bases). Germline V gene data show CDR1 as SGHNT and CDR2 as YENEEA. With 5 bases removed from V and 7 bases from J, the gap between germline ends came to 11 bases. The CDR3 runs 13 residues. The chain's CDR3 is CASSPRENGELFF. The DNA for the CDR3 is TGTGCCAGCAGCCCACGGGAGAACGGGGAGCTGTTTTTT.

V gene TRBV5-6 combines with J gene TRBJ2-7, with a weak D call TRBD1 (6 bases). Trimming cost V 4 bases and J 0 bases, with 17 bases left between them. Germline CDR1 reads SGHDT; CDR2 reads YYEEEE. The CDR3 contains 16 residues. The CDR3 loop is CASSVSRGLSSYEQYF. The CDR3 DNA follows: TGTGCCAGCAGCGTCTCCAGGGGCCTCTCCTCCTACGAGCAGTACTTC. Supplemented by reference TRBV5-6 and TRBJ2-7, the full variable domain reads DAGVTQSPTHLIKTRGQQVTLRCSPKSGHDTVSWYQQALGQGPQFIFQYYEEEERQRGNFPDRFSGHQFPNYSSELNVNALLLGDSALYLCASSVSRGLSSYEQYFGPGTRLTVT.

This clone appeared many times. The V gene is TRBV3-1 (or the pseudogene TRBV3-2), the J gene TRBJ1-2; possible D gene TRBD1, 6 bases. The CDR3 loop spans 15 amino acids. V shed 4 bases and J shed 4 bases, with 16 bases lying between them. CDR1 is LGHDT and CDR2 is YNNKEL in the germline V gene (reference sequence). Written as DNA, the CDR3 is TGTGCCAGCAGCCTCCGCGGGGGGCCCAGCTATGGCTACACCTTC. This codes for CASSLRGGPSYGYTF.

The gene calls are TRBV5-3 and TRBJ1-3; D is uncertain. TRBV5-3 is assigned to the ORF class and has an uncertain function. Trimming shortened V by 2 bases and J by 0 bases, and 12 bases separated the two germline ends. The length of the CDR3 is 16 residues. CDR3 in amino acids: CARSFTGESSGNTIYF. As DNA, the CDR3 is TGTGCCAGAAGCTTTACCGGGGAGAGCTCTGGAAACACCATATATTTT.

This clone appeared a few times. The CDR3 nucleotides are TGTGCCAGCAGCTTAGCTAGAAACTACGAGCAGTACTTC. This encodes CASSLARNYEQYF. The chain joins TRBV7-9 to TRBJ2-7; D not certain. Trimming took off 0 bases at V and 3 bases at J, with 6 bases between the two ends. The CDR3 has 13 residues. Germline V gene lookup returns CDR1 SEHNR and CDR2 FQNEAQ (reference sequence).

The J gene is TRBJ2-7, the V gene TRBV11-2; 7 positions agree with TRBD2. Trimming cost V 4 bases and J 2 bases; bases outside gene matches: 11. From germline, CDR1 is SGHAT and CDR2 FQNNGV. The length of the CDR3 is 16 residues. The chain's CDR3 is CASSSGGGSRAYEQYF. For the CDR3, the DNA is TGTGCCAGCAGCTCCGGCGGCGGGAGTAGGGCCTACGAGCAGTACTTC.

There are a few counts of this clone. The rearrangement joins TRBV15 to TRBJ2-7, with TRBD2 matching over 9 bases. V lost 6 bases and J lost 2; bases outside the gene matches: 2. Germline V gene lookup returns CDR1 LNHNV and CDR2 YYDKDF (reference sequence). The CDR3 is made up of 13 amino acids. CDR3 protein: CATSKRGAYEQYF. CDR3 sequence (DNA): TGTGCCACCAGTAAGCGGGGGGCCTACGAGCAGTACTTC.

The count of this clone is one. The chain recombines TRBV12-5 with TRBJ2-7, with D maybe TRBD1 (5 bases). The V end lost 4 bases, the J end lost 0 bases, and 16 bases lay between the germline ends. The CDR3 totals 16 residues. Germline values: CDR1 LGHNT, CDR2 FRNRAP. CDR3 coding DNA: TGTGCTAGTGGTTGGGCCCAGGGATCCGGCTCCTACGAGCAGTACTTC. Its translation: CASGWAQGSGSYEQYF.

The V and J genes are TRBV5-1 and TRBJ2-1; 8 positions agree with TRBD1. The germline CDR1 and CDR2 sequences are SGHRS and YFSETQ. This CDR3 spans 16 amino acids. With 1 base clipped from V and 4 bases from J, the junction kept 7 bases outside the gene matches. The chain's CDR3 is CASSLLQGEFYNEQFF. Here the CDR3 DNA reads TGCGCCAGCAGCTTGCTACAGGGGGAGTTTTACAATGAGCAGTTCTTC.

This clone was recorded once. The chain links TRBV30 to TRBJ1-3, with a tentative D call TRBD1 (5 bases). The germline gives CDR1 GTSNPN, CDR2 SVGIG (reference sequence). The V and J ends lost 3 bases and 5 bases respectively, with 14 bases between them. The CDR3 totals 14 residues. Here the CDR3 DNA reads TGTGCCTGGAGCGGGGGATATAGTAGAAACACCATATATTTT. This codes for CAWSGGYSRNTIYF. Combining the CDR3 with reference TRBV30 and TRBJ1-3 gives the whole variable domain SQTIHQWPATLVQPVGSPLSLECTVEGTSNPNLYWYRQAAGRGLQLLFYSVGIGQISSEVPQNLSASRPQDRQFILSSKKLLLSDSGFYLCAWSGGYSRNTIYFGEGSWLTVV.

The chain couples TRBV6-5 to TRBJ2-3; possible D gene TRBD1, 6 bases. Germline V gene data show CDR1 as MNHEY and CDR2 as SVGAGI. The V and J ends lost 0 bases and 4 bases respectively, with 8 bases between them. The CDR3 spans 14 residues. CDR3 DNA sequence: TGTGCCAGCAGTTACTCGGGGGCGTCAGATACGCAGTATTTT. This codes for CASSYSGASDTQYF.

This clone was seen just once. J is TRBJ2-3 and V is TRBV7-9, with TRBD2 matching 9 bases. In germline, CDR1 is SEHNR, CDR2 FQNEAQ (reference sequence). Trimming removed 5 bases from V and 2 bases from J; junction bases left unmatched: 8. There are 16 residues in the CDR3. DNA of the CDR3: TGTGCCAGCAGCCCCTGGGGCGGGGGGGCCACAGATACGCAGTATTTT. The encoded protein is CASSPWGGGATDTQYF.

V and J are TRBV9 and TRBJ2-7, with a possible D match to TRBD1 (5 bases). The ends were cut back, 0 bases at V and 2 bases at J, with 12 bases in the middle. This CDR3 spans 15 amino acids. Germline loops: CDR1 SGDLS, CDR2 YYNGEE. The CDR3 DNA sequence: TGTGCCAGCAGCGTAGCCCCGACAGAAGCCTACGAGCAGTACTTC. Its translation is CASSVAPTEAYEQYF.

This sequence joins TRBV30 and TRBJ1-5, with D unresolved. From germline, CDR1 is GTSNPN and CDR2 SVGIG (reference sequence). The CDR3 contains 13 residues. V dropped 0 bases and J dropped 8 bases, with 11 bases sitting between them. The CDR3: CAWSVTAAEPQHF. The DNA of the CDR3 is TGTGCCTGGAGTGTAACAGCGGCTGAGCCCCAGCATTTT.

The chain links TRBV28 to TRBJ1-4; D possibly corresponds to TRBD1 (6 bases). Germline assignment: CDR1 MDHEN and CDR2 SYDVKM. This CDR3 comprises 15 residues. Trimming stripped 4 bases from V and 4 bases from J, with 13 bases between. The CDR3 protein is CASSSSGQLNEKLFF. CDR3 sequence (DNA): TGTGCCAGCAGTTCCTCAGGACAGCTTAATGAAAAACTGTTTTTT.

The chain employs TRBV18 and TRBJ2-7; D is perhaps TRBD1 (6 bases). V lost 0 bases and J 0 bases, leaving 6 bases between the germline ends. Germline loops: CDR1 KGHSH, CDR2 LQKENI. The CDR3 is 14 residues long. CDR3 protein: CASSPPGASYEQYF. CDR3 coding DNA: TGTGCCAGCTCACCACCGGGGGCCTCCTACGAGCAGTACTTC.

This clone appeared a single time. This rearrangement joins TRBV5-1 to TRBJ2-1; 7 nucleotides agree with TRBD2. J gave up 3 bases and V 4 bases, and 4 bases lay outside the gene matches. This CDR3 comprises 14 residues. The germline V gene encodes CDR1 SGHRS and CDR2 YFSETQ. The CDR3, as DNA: TGCGCCAGCAGCCGGGACTATATCTACAATGAGCAGTTCTTC. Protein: CASSRDYIYNEQFF.

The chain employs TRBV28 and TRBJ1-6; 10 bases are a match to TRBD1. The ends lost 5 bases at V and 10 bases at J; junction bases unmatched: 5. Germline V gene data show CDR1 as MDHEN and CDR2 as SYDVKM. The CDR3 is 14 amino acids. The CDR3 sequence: CASSPGQGRSPLHF. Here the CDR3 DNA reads TGTGCCAGCAGTCCGGGACAGGGGAGATCACCCCTCCACTTT.

For the CDR3, the DNA is TGTGCCAGCAGGGTGACGTGGGAGGGCGGCAATCAGCCCCAGCATTTT. This encodes CASRVTWEGGNQPQHF. The chain combines TRBV9 with TRBJ1-5; no definite D call. The CDR3 has 16 amino acids. Germline assignment: CDR1 SGDLS and CDR2 YYNGEE. The V and J ends lost 5 bases and 2 bases respectively, with 17 bases between them.

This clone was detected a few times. The CDR3: CASSLLRDSTDTQYF. In DNA form, the CDR3 reads TGCGCCAGCAGCTTGTTGCGGGATAGCACAGATACGCAGTATTTT. The chain carries TRBV5-1 and TRBJ2-3; D perhaps matches TRBD2 (6 bases). This CDR3 has 15 amino acids. The germline V gene has CDR1 SGHRS and CDR2 YFSETQ. The ends were cut back, 1 base at V and 0 bases at J, with 9 bases in the middle.